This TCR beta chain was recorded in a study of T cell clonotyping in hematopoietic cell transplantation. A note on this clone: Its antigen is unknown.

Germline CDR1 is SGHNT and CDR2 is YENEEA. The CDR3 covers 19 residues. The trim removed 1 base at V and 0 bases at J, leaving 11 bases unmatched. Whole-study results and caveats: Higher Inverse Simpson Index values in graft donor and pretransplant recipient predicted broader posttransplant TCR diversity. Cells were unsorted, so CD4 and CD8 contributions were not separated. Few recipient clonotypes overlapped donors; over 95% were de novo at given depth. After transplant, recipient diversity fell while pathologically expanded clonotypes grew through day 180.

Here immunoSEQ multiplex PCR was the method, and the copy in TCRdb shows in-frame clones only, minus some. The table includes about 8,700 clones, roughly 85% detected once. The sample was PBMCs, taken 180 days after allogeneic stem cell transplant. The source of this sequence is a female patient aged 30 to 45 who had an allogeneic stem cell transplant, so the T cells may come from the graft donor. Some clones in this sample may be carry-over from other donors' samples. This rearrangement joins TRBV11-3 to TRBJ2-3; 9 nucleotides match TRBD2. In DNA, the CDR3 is TGTGCCAGCAGCTTAGCCCGCGACGGCGGGGGGGCTAGCACAGATACGCAGTATTTT. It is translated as CASSLARDGGGASTDTQYF.